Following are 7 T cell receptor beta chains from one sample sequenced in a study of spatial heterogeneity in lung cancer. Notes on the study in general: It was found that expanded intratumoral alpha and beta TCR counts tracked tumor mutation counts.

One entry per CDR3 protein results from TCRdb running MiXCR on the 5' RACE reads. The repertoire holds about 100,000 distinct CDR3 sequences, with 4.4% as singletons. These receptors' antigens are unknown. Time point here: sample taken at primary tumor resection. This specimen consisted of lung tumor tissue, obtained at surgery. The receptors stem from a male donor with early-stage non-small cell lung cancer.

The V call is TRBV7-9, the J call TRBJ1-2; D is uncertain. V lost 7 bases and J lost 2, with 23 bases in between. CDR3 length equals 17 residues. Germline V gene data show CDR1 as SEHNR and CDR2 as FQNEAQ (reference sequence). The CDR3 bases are TGTGCCAGCAACCCCAACCCGCCGGAACGGTCGAACTATGGCTACACCTTC. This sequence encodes CASNPNPPERSNYGYTF.

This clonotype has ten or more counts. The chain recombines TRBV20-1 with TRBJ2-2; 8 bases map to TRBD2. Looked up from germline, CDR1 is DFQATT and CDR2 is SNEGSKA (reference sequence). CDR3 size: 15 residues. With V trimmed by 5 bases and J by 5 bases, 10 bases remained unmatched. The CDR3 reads CSAPRSAGATGELFF. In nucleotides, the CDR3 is TGCAGTGCTCCTCGTTCAGCGGGAGCAACCGGGGAGCTGTTTTTT.

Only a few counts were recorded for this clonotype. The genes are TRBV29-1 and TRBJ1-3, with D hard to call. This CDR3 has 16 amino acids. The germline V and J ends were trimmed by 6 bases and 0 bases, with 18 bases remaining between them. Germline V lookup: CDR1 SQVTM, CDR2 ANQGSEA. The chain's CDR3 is CSVAHSWASSGNTIYF. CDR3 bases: TGCAGCGTGGCACATTCGTGGGCGAGCTCTGGAAACACCATATATTTT. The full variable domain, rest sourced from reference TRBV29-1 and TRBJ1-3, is SAVISQKPSRDICQRGTSLTIQCQVDSQVTMMFWYRQQPGQSLTLIATANQGSEATYESGFVIDKFPISRPNLTFSTLTVSNMSPEDSSIYLCSVAHSWASSGNTIYFGEGSWLTVV.

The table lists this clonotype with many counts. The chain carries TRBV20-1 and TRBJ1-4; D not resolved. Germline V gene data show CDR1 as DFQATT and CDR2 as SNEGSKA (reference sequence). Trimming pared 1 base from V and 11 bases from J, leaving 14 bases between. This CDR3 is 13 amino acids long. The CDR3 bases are TGCAGTGCTAGAGGGGATAATGATGGGAAACTGTTTTTT. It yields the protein CSARGDNDGKLFF.

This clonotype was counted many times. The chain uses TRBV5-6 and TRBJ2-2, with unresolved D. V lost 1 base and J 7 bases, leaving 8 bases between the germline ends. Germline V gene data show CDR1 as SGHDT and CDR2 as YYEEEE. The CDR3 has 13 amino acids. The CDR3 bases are TGTGCCAGCAGCTTGTTTTCCGGCGGGGAGCTGTTTTTT. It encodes CASSLFSGGELFF.

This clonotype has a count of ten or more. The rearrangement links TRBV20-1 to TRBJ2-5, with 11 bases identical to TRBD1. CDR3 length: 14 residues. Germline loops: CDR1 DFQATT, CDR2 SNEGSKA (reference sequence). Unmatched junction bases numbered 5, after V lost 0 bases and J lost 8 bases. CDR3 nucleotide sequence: TGCAGTGCTAGAGATTCCGGGACAGGGGGAACCCAGTACTTC. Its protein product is CSARDSGTGGTQYF.

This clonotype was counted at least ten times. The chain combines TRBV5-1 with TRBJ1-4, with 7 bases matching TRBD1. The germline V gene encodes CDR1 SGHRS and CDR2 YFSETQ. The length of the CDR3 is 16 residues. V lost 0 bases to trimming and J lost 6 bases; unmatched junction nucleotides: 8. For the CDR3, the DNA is TGCGCCAGCAGCTTGGGTTCTTCGGGGACAGATGAAAAACTGTTTTTT. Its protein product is CASSLGSSGTDEKLFF.